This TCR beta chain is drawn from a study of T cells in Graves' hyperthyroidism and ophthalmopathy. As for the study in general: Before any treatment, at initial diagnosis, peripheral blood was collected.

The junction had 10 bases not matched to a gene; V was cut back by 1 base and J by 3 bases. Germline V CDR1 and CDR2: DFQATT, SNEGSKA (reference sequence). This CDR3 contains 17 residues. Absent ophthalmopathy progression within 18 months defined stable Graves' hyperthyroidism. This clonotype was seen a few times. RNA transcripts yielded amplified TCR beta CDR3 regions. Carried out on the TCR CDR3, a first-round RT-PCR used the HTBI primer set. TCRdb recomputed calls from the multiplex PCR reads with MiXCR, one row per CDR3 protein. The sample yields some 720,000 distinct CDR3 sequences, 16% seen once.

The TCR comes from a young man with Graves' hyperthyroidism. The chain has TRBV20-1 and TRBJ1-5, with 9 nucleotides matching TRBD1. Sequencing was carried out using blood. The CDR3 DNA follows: TGCAGTGCTAGAGCCCAGAGACAGGGGGTAGTCAATCAGCCCCAGCATTTT. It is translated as CSARAQRQGVVNQPQHF.